The 18 T cell receptor beta chains given below trace back to one sample, sequenced in a study of CD8+ T cells in alopecia areata. Treatment described: oral pan-JAK inhibitor, 5-10 mg twice daily. RNA was isolated and reverse transcribed to cDNA, the sequencing template. The table came from immunoSEQ multiplex PCR; TCRdb's copy has only in-frame clones and leaves some out. The sample records hundreds of thousands of clones, over 60% being singletons. The sequenced sample was CD4+ T cells sorted from blood, obtained between weeks 43 and 45, from a patient treated with tofacitinib. These receptors all come from a human donor with alopecia areata.

The chain is built from TRBV12-5 and TRBJ2-7; a possible D gene is TRBD1 (6 bases). This CDR3 is built from 15 residues. Germline CDR1 reads LGHNT; CDR2 reads FRNRAP. Trimming took off 2 bases at V and 6 bases at J, with 17 bases between the two ends. CDR3 sequence: CASGLTTGHLGEQYF. The CDR3 DNA sequence: TGTGCTAGTGGTTTGACTACAGGGCACTTGGGCGAGCAGTACTTC.

V gene TRBV5-1 combines with J gene TRBJ2-6, with 10 bases aligning to TRBD1. Germline V CDR1 and CDR2: SGHRS, YFSETQ. Trimming at V came to 4 bases and at J to 0 bases, leaving 7 bases not matched to a gene. The CDR3 loop spans 18 amino acids. CDR3 coding DNA: TGCGCCAGCAGCCAGCGGACAGGGGGGAACTCTGGGGCCAACGTCCTGACTTTC. This sequence encodes CASSQRTGGNSGANVLTF.

This clone occurred a few times. V gene TRBV27 combines with J gene TRBJ1-2; a possible D gene is TRBD1 (6 bases). The CDR3 runs to 12 residues. V dropped 5 bases and J dropped 6 bases, with 10 bases sitting between them. In germline, CDR1 is MNHEY, CDR2 SMNVEV (reference sequence). The CDR3 DNA sequence: TGTGCCAGCAGTGACAGGAGGAATGGCTACACCTTC. Translated, it gives CASSDRRNGYTF.

This clone has only one observation. The chain carries TRBV5-1 and TRBJ1-2, with D possibly TRBD1 on 5 matching bases. Trimming cost V 3 bases and J 8 bases, with 14 bases left between them. CDR3 length equals 13 residues. CDR1 is SGHRS and CDR2 is YFSETQ in the germline V gene. The CDR3: CASSSTVIYGYTF. The CDR3 nucleotides are TGCGCCAGCAGCTCGACAGTGATCTACGGCTACACCTTC.

The chain couples TRBV15 to TRBJ1-4, with D hard to call. Trimming stripped 11 bases from V and 6 bases from J, with 13 bases between. The CDR3 contains 12 residues. Germline CDR1 and CDR2: LNHNV and YYDKDF (reference sequence). This chain's CDR3 is CAVALGDEKLFF. CDR3 nucleotide sequence: TGTGCCGTCGCCCTAGGAGATGAAAAACTGTTTTTT.

The chain has TRBV29-1 and TRBJ2-3, with a tentative D call TRBD1 (5 bases). CDR3 length: 13 residues. Per the germline V gene, CDR1 is SQVTM and CDR2 is ANQGSEA. The V gene lost 4 bases and the J gene lost 5 bases, with 13 bases spanning the gap. In nucleotides, the CDR3 is TGCAGCGTTGGACTTCTAAGGGGAGATACGCAGTATTTT. Residues: CSVGLLRGDTQYF.

The V gene is TRBV19, the J gene TRBJ1-2, with 10 bases fitting TRBD1. This CDR3 has 13 residues. The junction had 3 bases not matched to a gene; V was cut back by 8 bases and J by 3 bases. Per germline, CDR1 LNHDA and CDR2 SQIVND (reference sequence). The CDR3 protein is CASGTGVDYGYTF. The CDR3 nucleotides are TGTGCCAGTGGGACAGGGGTTGACTATGGCTACACCTTC. Full variable domain (rest looked up from reference TRBV19 and TRBJ1-2): DGGITQSPKYLFRKEGQNVTLSCEQNLNHDAMYWYRQDPGQGLRLIYYSQIVNDFQKGDIAEGYSVSREKKESFPLTVTSAQKNPTAFYLCASGTGVDYGYTFGSGTRLTVV.

The table lists this clone with a count of one. This chain links TRBV30 with TRBJ2-7, with D uncertain. CDR3 length: 13 residues. Trimming pared 5 bases from V and 6 bases from J, leaving 17 bases between. CDR1 and CDR2 from the germline V gene are GTSNPN and SVGIG (reference sequence). In DNA, the CDR3 is TGTGCCTGGGGCACCGCTGATGTGGGCGAGCAGTACTTC. Its protein product is CAWGTADVGEQYF.

This chain joins TRBV12-5 and TRBJ2-3, with 10 positions matching TRBD1. After removal of 7 bases from V and 3 bases from J, the junction contained 7 bases not matched to a gene. Germline V gene lookup returns CDR1 LGHNT and CDR2 FRNRAP. The CDR3 is made up of 15 amino acids. The CDR3 nucleotides are TGTGCTAGTGCCCCGGGACAGGGGAGGACAGATACGCAGTATTTT. Protein product: CASAPGQGRTDTQYF.

This clone was observed once. The genes are TRBV27 and TRBJ1-2, with D tentatively TRBD1 (5 bases). Trimming removed 5 bases from V and 4 bases from J, with 14 bases in between. CDR1 MNHEY and CDR2 SMNVEV come from the germline V gene (reference sequence). The CDR3 is 14 residues long. CDR3 in amino acids: CASSPRGSFYGYTF. The CDR3 nucleotides are TGTGCCAGCAGTCCACGGGGCTCCTTCTATGGCTACACCTTC.

V gene TRBV11-2 combines with J gene TRBJ2-3; 8 nucleotides agree with TRBD2. Germline assignment: CDR1 SGHAT and CDR2 FQNNGV. V lost 2 bases to trimming and J lost 1 base; unmatched junction nucleotides: 2. The CDR3 length is 15 residues. The CDR3 loop reads CASSLSGGRTDTQYF. The CDR3 nucleotides are TGTGCCAGCAGCTTATCGGGGGGGCGCACAGATACGCAGTATTTT.

V is TRBV30 and J is TRBJ1-2; 7 positions agree with TRBD1. This CDR3 region has 14 residues. The germline CDR1 and CDR2 sequences are GTSNPN and SVGIG (reference sequence). Trimming at V came to 4 bases and at J to 0 bases, leaving 5 bases not matched to a gene. The CDR3 bases are TGTGCCTGGACGGGGACAGAGACTAACTATGGCTACACCTTC. The encoded protein is CAWTGTETNYGYTF.

The CDR3 spells CSAPMNTEAFF. CDR3 DNA sequence: TGCAGTGCTCCGATGAACACTGAAGCTTTCTTT. The chain combines TRBV20-1 with TRBJ1-1; D gene ambiguous. Germline V lookup: CDR1 DFQATT, CDR2 SNEGSKA (reference sequence). There are 11 residues in the CDR3. V was trimmed by 5 bases and J by 0 bases, leaving 4 bases between them.

The V gene is TRBV2, the J gene TRBJ2-7; D unresolved. Trimming removed 8 bases from V and 2 bases from J, with 10 bases in between. Germline lookup yields CDR1 SNHLY and CDR2 FYNNEI. This CDR3 contains 12 residues. The CDR3 loop is CASSPTAYEQYF. DNA for the CDR3: TGTGCCAGCTCCCCGACCGCCTACGAGCAGTACTTC.

The V call is TRBV30, the J call TRBJ1-5, with D possibly being TRBD1 (5 bases). This CDR3 is 13 amino acids long. The germline gives CDR1 GTSNPN, CDR2 SVGIG (reference sequence). The V end lost 2 bases, the J end lost 5 bases, and 10 bases lay between the germline ends. The CDR3 nucleotides read TGTGCCTGGAGTTTGACAGAATATCAGCCCCAGCATTTT. Its protein product is CAWSLTEYQPQHF.

The gene calls are TRBV6-1 and TRBJ2-7; D unresolved. The CDR3 runs to 10 residues. With 2 bases removed from V and 7 bases from J, the gap between germline ends came to 3 bases. Germline V gene data show CDR1 as MNHNS and CDR2 as SASEGT. Here the CDR3 DNA reads TGTGCCAGCAGTGAATGGGAGCAGTACTTC. This sequence encodes CASSEWEQYF.

This clone was seen a handful of times. The chain employs TRBV29-1 and TRBJ2-3; 9 bases align to TRBD2. This CDR3 is 17 amino acids long. Germline CDR1 and CDR2: SQVTM and ANQGSEA. With V trimmed by 3 bases and J by 2 bases, 12 bases remained unmatched. The CDR3 region has the DNA TGCAGCGTTGATTTACGTAGCGGGGGAGTTCTCACAGATACGCAGTATTTT. The encoded protein is CSVDLRSGGVLTDTQYF.

This rearrangement joins TRBV5-1 to TRBJ2-7; D gene unclear. The V end was cut by 7 bases, the J end by 0 bases, with 8 bases between. Germline values: CDR1 SGHRS, CDR2 YFSETQ. This CDR3 has 12 residues. CDR3 DNA sequence: TGCGCCAGCGGACCTGGCTCCTACGAGCAGTACTTC. Residues: CASGPGSYEQYF.